This is a list of T cell receptor beta chains from one sample in a study of long-term antiretroviral therapy in people with HIV. This table comes from immunoSEQ multiplex PCR, and its TCRdb copy is limited to in-frame clones, with some not included. The sample consists of 30,000 to 35,000 clones, approximately 97% of them appearing once. This sample comprised unsorted PBMCs, obtained 6.9 years after starting antiretroviral therapy. These receptors all come from a man aged 25 to 45 with HIV. Each CDR3 is given with its conserved first and last residue.

v_call	j_call	cdr3_aa
TRBV9	TRBJ1-6	CASSPQDRASPLHF
TRBV6-5	TRBJ2-1	CASSYSAQGGEQFF
TRBV5-8	TRBJ2-5	CASSLFDRGGETQYF
TRBV4-3	TRBJ1-4	CASSQFIQVDEKLFF
TRBV18	TRBJ1-4	CASSLRTGGGEKLFF
TRBV7-6	TRBJ2-2	CASSPLAGGRGELFF
TRBV2	TRBJ2-7	CASSEAAFSYEQYF
TRBV4-2	TRBJ2-7	CASSQAQRVGEQYF
TRBV7-3	TRBJ2-1	CASSQGLAEYNEQFF
TRBV19	TRBJ2-7	CASSINRSTKYEQYF
TRBV16	TRBJ1-2	CASSRPQGGGGYTF
TRBV6-6	TRBJ2-4	CASNVAGAKNIQYF
TRBV6-6	TRBJ2-3	CASSQGQGPGTQYF
TRBV9	TRBJ1-1	CASSVSGQNTEAFF
TRBV30	TRBJ2-2	CAFRWGATGELFF
TRBV2	TRBJ1-2	CASFSGRDYGYTF
TRBV30	TRBJ1-1	CAWSIGGNTEAFF
TRBV10-2	TRBJ1-2	CASSEPTWTGGDYGYTF
TRBV6-5	TRBJ2-2	CASSYSRGRAGELFF
TRBV19	TRBJ1-5	CASSGGQGKGQPQHF
TRBV30	TRBJ2-7	CAWSSGGEQYF
TRBV6-1	TRBJ1-1	CASSDGTEAFF
TRBV6-5	TRBJ1-1	CASSYSGASEAFF
TRBV6-6	TRBJ2-4	CASRAELAKNIQYF
TRBV7-6	TRBJ2-2	CASSLNTRGNTGELFF
TRBV7-6	TRBJ1-1	CASSQGGGNTEAFF
TRBV4-3	TRBJ2-3	CASSQVAGLLSTDTQYF
TRBV9	TRBJ2-2	CASSVSGDTGELFF